What follows is one TCR beta chain and its context. The antigen is not known. These data originate in a study of cytomegalovirus exposure and HLA in healthy donors. Study findings and constraints: According to a later analysis, donors in an Asian-associated ancestry cluster reportedly had fewer N-insertions than the roughly 670-donor mean. Association with HLA alleles at 0.05 false discovery rate was found for around 15,000 TCR beta sequences in a later analysis.

The PCR ran on 60 Vbeta and 13 Jbeta primers. Repertoires were generated with immunoSEQ multiplex PCR, while TCRdb's copy carries only in-frame clones and drops some. Of fewer than 200,000 clones listed, roughly 70% are singletons. Although they were nominally healthy when sampled, donors likely had unrecorded immune exposures. Material for sequencing was PBMCs. The TCR was taken from a middle-aged man in good health and CMV-seropositive.

The CDR3 loop is CASSTRTGLGNEQFF. DNA of the CDR3: TGTGCCAGCAGCACCAGGACAGGGTTAGGCAATGAGCAGTTCTTC. This chain joins TRBV6-5 and TRBJ2-1; 8 positions agree with TRBD1. The CDR3 is 15 amino acids. V was pared by 6 bases and J by 6 bases, with 10 bases of the junction left unmatched. Germline-derived CDR1 and CDR2 are MNHEY and SVGAGI.